The rows below give T cell receptor beta chains drawn from one sample of a study of PD-L1 blockade in urothelial cancer. Clones were read by immunoSEQ multiplex PCR, and TCRdb kept only the in-frame ones, dropping some. The table records around 82,000 clones, 84% of them present only once. This specimen consisted of PBMCs, obtained around atezolizumab (anti-PD-L1) treatment. The receptor set was obtained from a man aged 60 to 69 with urothelial cancer. Both conserved end residues are part of each CDR3. The D gene is left open where the match is weak. Clone size is shown for a subset of rows, as once, few, many or a class of expanded clone.

V,D,size,J,CDR3,DNA
TRBV6-6,TRBD1,-,TRBJ1-2,CASSPAGTGYGYTF,TGTGCCAGCAGTCCAGCAGGGACAGGCTATGGCTACACCTTC
TRBV9,TRBD1,-,TRBJ2-3,CASSGGDRGSTDTQYF,TGTGCCAGCAGCGGAGGGGACAGGGGCAGCACAGATACGCAGTATTTT
TRBV12-5,-,-,TRBJ2-3,CASRTAATNTQYF,TGTGCTAGCCGGACAGCAGCCACAAATACGCAGTATTTT
TRBV12-5,TRBD1,-,TRBJ1-5,CASVSGTVFNQPQHF,TGTGCTAGTGTTTCCGGGACAGTCTTCAATCAGCCCCAGCATTTT
TRBV21-1,-,-,TRBJ1-5,CASSKPGEPCTRGGNQPQHF,TGTGCCAGCAGCAAGCCGGGGGAACCATGTACGCGCGGGGGCAATCAGCCCCAGCATTTT
TRBV6-1,-,few,TRBJ2-7,CASSDRAGFREQYF,TGTGCCAGCAGTGATAGGGCAGGGTTTCGCGAGCAGTACTTC
TRBV6-6,-,-,TRBJ2-1,CASSSQRGGLDEQFF,TGTGCCAGCAGTTCACAGAGGGGGGGCCTCGATGAGCAGTTCTTC
TRBV19,TRBD2,-,TRBJ2-5,CASSSGGGGQYF,TGTGCCAGTAGTTCTGGGGGGGGTGGCCAGTACTTC
TRBV18,-,-,TRBJ2-1,CASAVGHNNEQFF,TGTGCCAGCGCCGTAGGACACAACAATGAGCAGTTCTTC
TRBV7-8,TRBD2,-,TRBJ2-3,CASSSWTSGGDTQYF,TGTGCCAGCAGCTCCTGGACTAGCGGAGGGGATACGCAGTATTTT
TRBV2,-,-,TRBJ1-1,CASSGDRNTEAFF,TGTGCCAGCAGTGGTGACAGGAACACTGAAGCTTTCTTT
TRBV15,TRBD1,-,TRBJ2-1,CATSRRQGLHEQFF,TGTGCCACCAGCAGGAGACAGGGTTTACATGAGCAGTTCTTC
TRBV7-9,-,-,TRBJ1-3,CASSLSDSGNTIYF,TGTGCCAGCAGCTTGAGTGACTCTGGAAACACCATATATTTT
TRBV6-1,-,-,TRBJ2-3,CASSEAAMPRRTDTQYF,TGTGCCAGCAGTGAAGCAGCGATGCCACGCCGCACAGATACGCAGTATTTT
TRBV5-1,TRBD2,-,TRBJ2-7,CASSFSGRVDEQYF,TGCGCCAGCAGCTTTAGCGGGAGGGTCGACGAGCAGTACTTC
TRBV21-1,-,-,TRBJ2-7,CASSKAWNRGQGPYEQYF,TGTGCCAGCAGCAAAGCTTGGAATCGAGGACAGGGTCCCTACGAGCAGTACTTC
TRBV4-3,TRBD2,-,TRBJ2-7,CASSQDLPSAGGLDEQYF,TGCGCCAGCAGCCAAGATCTCCCATCTGCGGGAGGACTAGACGAGCAGTACTTC
TRBV7-7,TRBD1,-,TRBJ2-2,CASSPTGGGELFF,TGTGCCAGCAGCCCAACAGGGGGCGGGGAGCTGTTTTTT
TRBV10-2,TRBD1,-,TRBJ1-3,CASSTGGSGNTIYF,TGCGCCAGCAGTACAGGGGGCTCTGGAAACACCATATATTTT
TRBV9,-,-,TRBJ2-1,CASSPGSYNEQFF,TGTGCCAGCAGCCCAGGGTCTTACAATGAGCAGTTCTTC
TRBV6-6,TRBD2,few,TRBJ2-7,CASSLAGTSYEQYF,TGTGCCAGCAGTTTAGCGGGCACCTCCTACGAGCAGTACTTC
TRBV5-1,TRBD2,-,TRBJ2-2,CASSLLAGANTGELFF,TGCGCCAGCAGCTTACTAGCGGGGGCGAACACCGGGGAGCTGTTTTTT
TRBV28,-,-,TRBJ2-5,CASSLPTGQETQYF,TGTGCCAGCAGTTTACCCACAGGGCAGGAGACCCAGTACTTC
TRBV7-9,-,-,TRBJ2-5,CASSPTQGSQTQYF,TGTGCCAGCAGCCCCACCCAGGGTTCGCAGACCCAGTACTTC
TRBV9,TRBD2,few,TRBJ2-1,CASSVAGTSGSTGEQFF,TGTGCCAGCAGCGTAGCCGGGACTAGCGGGAGTACCGGTGAGCAGTTCTTC
TRBV10-1,-,-,TRBJ2-1,CASSERGLRQFF,TGCGCCAGCAGTGAGAGAGGGTTGCGGCAGTTCTTC
TRBV14,TRBD1,-,TRBJ1-1,CASSQLRTGTDEAFF,TGTGCCAGCAGCCAACTGAGAACCGGGACAGATGAAGCTTTCTTT
TRBV28,-,-,TRBJ2-7,CASSPGAKYEQYF,TGTGCCAGCTCCCCCGGAGCCAAATACGAGCAGTACTTC
TRBV10-3,TRBD1,-,TRBJ2-7,CAISPGGYEQYF,TGTGCCATCAGTCCAGGGGGCTACGAGCAGTACTTC
TRBV6-5,-,-,TRBJ2-7,CASSKSYEQYF,TGTGCCAGCTCAAAATCCTACGAGCAGTACTTC
TRBV6-4,TRBD1,-,TRBJ2-2,CASRAQGASGGELFF,TGTGCCAGCAGAGCACAGGGGGCATCTGGCGGGGAGCTGTTTTTT
TRBV6-4,-,once,TRBJ2-7,CASSVMAGSYEQYF,TGTGCCAGCAGTGTAATGGCGGGGAGTTACGAGCAGTACTTC
TRBV19,TRBD1,-,TRBJ1-2,CASSTAGTAGYTF,TGTGCCAGTAGTACGGCAGGGACAGCCGGCTACACCTTC
TRBV5-1,-,-,TRBJ1-6,CASSLGEGQGSPLHF,TGCGCCAGCAGCTTGGGGGAGGGGCAGGGTTCACCCCTCCACTTT
TRBV25-1,-,-,TRBJ2-7,CASSAPQGGLRTYEQYF,TGTGCCAGCAGTGCCCCTCAAGGGGGACTACGCACCTACGAGCAGTACTTC
TRBV18,-,once,TRBJ1-3,CASSPMDGRGSGNTIYF,TGTGCCAGCTCACCAATGGATGGCAGGGGCTCTGGAAACACCATATATTTT
TRBV7-2,TRBD2,-,TRBJ2-4,CASSLVVGGAKNIQYF,TGTGCCAGCAGCTTAGTTGTGGGAGGGGCCAAAAACATTCAGTACTTC
TRBV6-5,-,-,TRBJ2-7,CASSYTSYPTYEQYF,TGTGCCAGCAGTTATACTTCCTATCCAACCTACGAGCAGTACTTC
TRBV7-8,-,-,TRBJ1-1,CASSLPGEGTEAFF,TGTGCCAGCAGCTTACCCGGGGAAGGCACTGAAGCTTTCTTT
TRBV9,-,once,TRBJ1-1,CASSVGQLNTEAFF,TGTGCCAGCAGCGTAGGACAGTTGAACACTGAAGCTTTCTTT
TRBV27,-,-,TRBJ2-2,CASSPSSQGLNTGELFF,TGTGCCAGCAGTCCCTCCTCCCAGGGGTTGAACACCGGGGAGCTGTTTTTT
TRBV14,TRBD2,-,TRBJ2-7,CASSPLAGSASSYEQYF,TGTGCCAGCAGCCCCCTAGCGGGGTCAGCTTCTTCCTACGAGCAGTACTTC
TRBV13,TRBD2,few,TRBJ2-7,CASRSAGGGEQYF,TGTGCCAGCAGATCCGCGGGGGGCGGCGAGCAGTACTTC
TRBV7-3,TRBD2,-,TRBJ2-3,CASSKTSGGWSDTQYF,TGTGCCAGCAGCAAGACTAGCGGGGGGTGGTCAGATACGCAGTATTTT
TRBV6-5,-,-,TRBJ2-7,CASSYWVDNSYEQYF,TGTGCCAGCAGTTACTGGGTAGACAACTCCTACGAGCAGTACTTC
TRBV7-2,-,-,TRBJ2-3,CASSLALLNGWDTQYF,TGTGCCAGCAGCTTAGCCCTTCTAAACGGGTGGGATACGCAGTATTTT
TRBV7-7,TRBD1,once,TRBJ2-3,CASSSGTGNAQYF,TGTGCCAGCAGCTCCGGGACAGGGAATGCGCAGTATTTT
TRBV28,-,-,TRBJ2-7,CASRDSSIYEQYF,TGTGCCAGCAGGGACAGCTCGATCTACGAGCAGTACTTC
TRBV28,-,few,TRBJ2-2,CASSSSGGTDTGELFF,TGTGCCAGCAGTTCCTCGGGTGGTACCGACACCGGGGAGCTGTTTTTT
TRBV9,TRBD2,-,TRBJ2-3,CASRGLAGSTDTQYF,TGTGCCAGCAGGGGACTAGCGGGAAGCACAGATACGCAGTATTTT
TRBV5-4,TRBD2,-,TRBJ2-5,CASSLTRLAGGLGVETQYF,TGTGCCAGCAGCTTGACACGACTAGCGGGGGGGTTAGGTGTAGAGACCCAGTACTTC
TRBV2,TRBD1,few,TRBJ1-2,CASSVQGADYGYTF,TGTGCCAGCAGTGTCCAGGGGGCGGACTATGGCTACACCTTC
TRBV5-4,-,-,TRBJ1-1,CASSLEWGRDTEAFF,TGTGCCAGCAGCTTGGAATGGGGCAGGGACACTGAAGCTTTCTTT
TRBV4-1,-,-,TRBJ2-1,CASSQAFTQVKQFF,TGCGCCAGCAGCCAAGCCTTTACCCAGGTAAAGCAGTTCTTC
TRBV15,-,-,TRBJ1-3,CATSSGVSGNTIYF,TGTGCCACCTCCTCCGGGGTCTCTGGAAACACCATATATTTT